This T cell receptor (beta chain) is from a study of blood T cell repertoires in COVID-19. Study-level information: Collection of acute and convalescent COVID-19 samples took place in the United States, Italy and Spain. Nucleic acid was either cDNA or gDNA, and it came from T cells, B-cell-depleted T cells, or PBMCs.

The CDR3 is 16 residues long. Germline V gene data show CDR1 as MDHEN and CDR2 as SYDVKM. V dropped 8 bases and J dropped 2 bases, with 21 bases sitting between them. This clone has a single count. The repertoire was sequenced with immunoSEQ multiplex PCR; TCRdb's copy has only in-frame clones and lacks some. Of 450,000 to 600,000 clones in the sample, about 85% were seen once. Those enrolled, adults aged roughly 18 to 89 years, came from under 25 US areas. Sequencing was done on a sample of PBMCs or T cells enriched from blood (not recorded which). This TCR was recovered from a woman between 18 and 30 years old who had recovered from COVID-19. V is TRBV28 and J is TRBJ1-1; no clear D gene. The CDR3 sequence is CASPAGVGAANTEAFF. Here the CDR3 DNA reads TGTGCCAGCCCGGCGGGCGTGGGTGCAGCTAACACTGAAGCTTTCTTT.